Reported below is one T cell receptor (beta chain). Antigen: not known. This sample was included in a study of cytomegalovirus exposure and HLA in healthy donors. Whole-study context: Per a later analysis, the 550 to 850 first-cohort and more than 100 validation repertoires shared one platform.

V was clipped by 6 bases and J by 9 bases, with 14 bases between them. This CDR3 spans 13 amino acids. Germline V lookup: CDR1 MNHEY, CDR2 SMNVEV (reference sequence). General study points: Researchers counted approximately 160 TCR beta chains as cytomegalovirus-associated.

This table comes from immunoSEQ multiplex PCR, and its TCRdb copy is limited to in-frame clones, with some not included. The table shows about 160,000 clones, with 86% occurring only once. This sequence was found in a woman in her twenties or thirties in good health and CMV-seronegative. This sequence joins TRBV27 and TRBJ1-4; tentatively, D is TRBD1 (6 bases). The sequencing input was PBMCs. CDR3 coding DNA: TGTGCCAGCAGGACAGGCCGAATTCAAAAACTGTTTTTT. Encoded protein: CASRTGRIQKLFF.